This T cell receptor beta chain emerged from a study of T-cell reconstitution after alpha-beta-depleted transplantation in children. Molecular barcoding with unique molecular identifiers was used for the TCRbeta library. TCRdb analysed the PCR reads with MiXCR anew, one entry per CDR3 protein. The data hold about 900,000 distinct CDR3 sequences, with about 31% observed a single time. Regarding the study as a whole: One year after transplant, T-cell counts and diversity came mostly from newly produced T cells.

From germline, CDR1 is DFQATT and CDR2 SNEGSKA (reference sequence). V was clipped by 4 bases and J by 4 bases; unmatched bases: 6. CDR3 length: 13 amino acids. To note about this clonotype: Its antigen is unknown.

The sequence derives from a boy under three years old who had a stem cell transplant for SCID, so the T cells may come from the graft donor. The specimen comprised PBMCs, mostly from graft donor cells, sampled 360 days after TCRalphabeta/CD19-depleted stem cell transplant. This chain uses TRBV20-1 with TRBJ1-2; 7 bases map to TRBD1. The CDR3 region is CSATTGPGYGYTF. Here the CDR3 DNA reads TGCAGTGCTACGACAGGGCCGGGCTATGGCTACACCTTC.